Described below is a single T cell receptor beta chain sequence and its context. Antigen: not known. The data originate from a study of beta chain features in type 1 diabetes. Overall study context: When patients were set against healthy donors, age, gender and cell yields were similar.

Sequencing targeted expressed TCRB transcripts, as all isolated RNA had been reverse transcribed. Repertoires were generated with immunoSEQ multiplex PCR, while TCRdb's copy carries only in-frame clones and drops some. The profile shows around 140,000 clones, around 8.8% of them singletons. Study-level results: Fewer insertions but more deletions were seen at VDJ junctions in type 1 diabetes patients. Patients with Type 1 diabetes showed moderately but significantly shorter TCRB CDR3s in all four CD4+ subsets.

This CDR3 region has 14 residues. V shed 0 bases and J 6 bases; nucleotides not matched to a gene: 5. Germline CDR1 and CDR2: SGHDT and YYEEEE. This TCR derives from a man younger than 40 with type 1 diabetes. The V and J genes are TRBV5-6 and TRBJ1-2; 7 nucleotides line up with TRBD1. The specimen was central memory CD4+ T cells from blood. CDR3 bases: TGTGCCAGCAGCTTGGAAGGGGGCGCCCATGGCTACACCTTC. This encodes CASSLEGGAHGYTF.